Listed below are T cell receptor beta chains from one sample, sequenced in a study of OX40 agonist ivuxolimab in advanced cancers. The data were produced by immunoSEQ multiplex PCR, yet TCRdb's version contains in-frame clones alone and is incomplete. The data show 55,000 to 75,000 clones, about nine tenths seen once. The source was CD4+ or CD8+ T cells sorted from blood, collected in a trial of the OX40 agonist ivuxolimab. All receptors derive from an adult with an advanced solid tumor such as melanoma, head and neck, liver or kidney cancer. CDR3s include the opening cysteine and the closing phenylalanine or tryptophan. Each record gives: CDR3 DNA, CDR3 protein, J gene, clone size, D gene, V gene. A D gene is named only where the DNA matches it firmly. Rows may omit the clone size; those that give it use once, few, many or a size class.

TGTGCCAGCAGTTTGCGGACCTACGAGCAGTACTTC CASSLRTYEQYF TRBJ2-7 - - TRBV28
TGTGCCAGCAGCGGGAGTAATGGGGCCAACGTCCTGACTTTC CASSGSNGANVLTF TRBJ2-6 - - TRBV7-3
TGTGCCATCAGTGAGCAGGGACTAGCGGGAGGATCCTACGAGCAGTACTTC CAISEQGLAGGSYEQYF TRBJ2-7 - TRBD2 TRBV10-3
TGTGCCAGCAGCCTCACCTCTGGAAACACCATATATTTT CASSLTSGNTIYF TRBJ1-3 - - TRBV28
TGTGCCAGCAGCTTGGCTAGCGGGAACTACGAGCAGTACTTC CASSLASGNYEQYF TRBJ2-7 - TRBD2 TRBV5-5
TGTGCCAGCACCCTCTCCCCAGGGGCTTATAGCAATCAGCCCCAGCATTTT CASTLSPGAYSNQPQHF TRBJ1-5 - - TRBV28
TGTGCCAGCACCCTTGAAGCTTTCTTT CASTLEAFF TRBJ1-1 few - TRBV28
TGTGCCAGCTCACCACGATTAACAACCCCGTGGACCGGGGAGCTGTTTTTT CASSPRLTTPWTGELFF TRBJ2-2 - - TRBV18
TGTGCCAGCTCACGCCTGCCCACCTCGAACACCGGGGAGCTGTTTTTT CASSRLPTSNTGELFF TRBJ2-2 - - TRBV18
TGTGCCAGCAGCTTTACAGGGGGAACTGGAAACACCATATATTTT CASSFTGGTGNTIYF TRBJ1-3 once TRBD1 TRBV7-2
TGTGCCAGCAGCCAGCCAACTAGCGGGATGGACGAGCAGTACTTC CASSQPTSGMDEQYF TRBJ2-7 once TRBD2 TRBV7-2
TGCGCCAGCAGCCAAGAGACGGGGTCCTACTATGGCTACACCTTC CASSQETGSYYGYTF TRBJ1-2 - - TRBV4-1
TGTGCCAGCAGTGAACTGGACTTCTACGAGCAGTACTTC CASSELDFYEQYF TRBJ2-7 - - TRBV2
TGTGCCAGCAGACAGGGGGAAGTCACCGGGGAGCTGTTTTTT CASRQGEVTGELFF TRBJ2-2 - TRBD1 TRBV2
TGTGCCGGTACAGGGGCCAATTCTGGAAACACCATATATTTT CAGTGANSGNTIYF TRBJ1-3 once TRBD1 TRBV30
TGTGCCAGCAGCCACAGGAGGGCGGCTGGCGATGAGCAGTTCTTC CASSHRRAAGDEQFF TRBJ2-1 - - TRBV11-2
TGTGCCAGCAGTAGTCATCTAGGAGGTGCATACAATGAGCAGTTCTTC CASSSHLGGAYNEQFF TRBJ2-1 once - TRBV28
TGTGCCAGTAGCACCAGACTCGGCGAGCAGTACTTC CASSTRLGEQYF TRBJ2-7 - - TRBV19
TGTGCCAGCTCACCACTCCCGGGACAGAACACTGAAGCTTTCTTT CASSPLPGQNTEAFF TRBJ1-1 - - TRBV18
TGTGCCAGCCTCCCCTCGGGAGACAGGGCAGGGTATGGCTACACCTTC CASLPSGDRAGYGYTF TRBJ1-2 - TRBD1 TRBV6-6
TGTGCCAGCAGCCAGCAGCAGGGTGAAAAACTGTTTTTT CASSQQQGEKLFF TRBJ1-4 - - TRBV14
TGTGCCAGCAACATAGGGTTCTATGGCTACACCTTC CASNIGFYGYTF TRBJ1-2 - - TRBV27
TGCAGCGTTGTAGCGCCACGGCTAAAAGAGACCCAGTACTTC CSVVAPRLKETQYF TRBJ2-5 - - TRBV29-1
TGTGCCAGCAGCCCGCTAAACCGGGTTCGGGACTACGAGCAGTACTTC CASSPLNRVRDYEQYF TRBJ2-7 - - TRBV11-2
TGTGCCAGTAGTATAGCGGGAGAGGCAGATACGCAGTATTTT CASSIAGEADTQYF TRBJ2-3 - - TRBV19
TGTGCCAGCATCTTAACCACCCGGGGGGATCAGCCCCAGCATTTT CASILTTRGDQPQHF TRBJ1-5 - - TRBV6-1
TGCGCCAGCAGCCAAGATCGGGGAAGCGGGGGCACAGATACGCAGTATTTT CASSQDRGSGGTDTQYF TRBJ2-3 - TRBD2 TRBV4-1